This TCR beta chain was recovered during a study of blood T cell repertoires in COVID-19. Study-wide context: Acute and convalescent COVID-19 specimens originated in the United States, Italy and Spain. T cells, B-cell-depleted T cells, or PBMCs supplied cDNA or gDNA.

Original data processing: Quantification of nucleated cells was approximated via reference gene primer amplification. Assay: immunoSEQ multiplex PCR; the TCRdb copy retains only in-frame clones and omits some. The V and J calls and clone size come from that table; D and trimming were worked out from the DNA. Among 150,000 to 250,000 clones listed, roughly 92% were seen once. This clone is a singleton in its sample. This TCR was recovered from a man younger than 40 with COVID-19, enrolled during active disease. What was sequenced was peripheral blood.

CDR3 sequence: CASSPGTGKGNQPQHF. The CDR3 DNA sequence: TGCGCCAGCAGCCCCGGGACAGGGAAAGGCAATCAGCCCCAGCATTTT. J is TRBJ1-5 and V is TRBV5-1; 9 bases map to TRBD1. V lost 4 bases to trimming and J lost 2 bases; unmatched junction nucleotides: 7. There are 16 residues in the CDR3. Germline V gene data show CDR1 as SGHRS and CDR2 as YFSETQ. Full variable domain (remainder filled in from reference TRBV5-1 and TRBJ1-5): KAGVTQTPRYLIKTRGQQVTLSCSPISGHRSVSWYQQTPGQGLQFLFEYFSETQRNKGNFPGRFSGRQFSNSRSEMNVSTLELGDSALYLCASSPGTGKGNQPQHFGDGTRLSIL.